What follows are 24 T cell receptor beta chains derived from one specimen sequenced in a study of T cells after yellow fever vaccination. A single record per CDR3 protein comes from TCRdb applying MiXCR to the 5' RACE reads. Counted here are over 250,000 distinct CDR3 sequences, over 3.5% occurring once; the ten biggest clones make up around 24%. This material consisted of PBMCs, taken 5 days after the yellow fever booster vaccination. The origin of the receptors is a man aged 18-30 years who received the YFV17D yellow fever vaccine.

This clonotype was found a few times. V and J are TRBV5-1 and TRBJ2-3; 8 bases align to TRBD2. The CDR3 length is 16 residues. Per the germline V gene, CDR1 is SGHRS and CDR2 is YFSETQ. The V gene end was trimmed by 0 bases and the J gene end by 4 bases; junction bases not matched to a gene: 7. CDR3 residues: CASSLAGSGGPDTQYF. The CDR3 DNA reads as TGCGCCAGCAGCTTGGCCGGGTCGGGGGGGCCAGATACGCAGTATTTT.

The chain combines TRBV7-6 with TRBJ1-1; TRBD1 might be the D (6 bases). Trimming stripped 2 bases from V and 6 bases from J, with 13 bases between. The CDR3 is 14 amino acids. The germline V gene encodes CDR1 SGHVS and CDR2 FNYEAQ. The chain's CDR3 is CASSLWEGDAEAFF. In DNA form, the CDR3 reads TGTGCCAGCAGCTTATGGGAGGGGGACGCTGAAGCTTTCTTT.

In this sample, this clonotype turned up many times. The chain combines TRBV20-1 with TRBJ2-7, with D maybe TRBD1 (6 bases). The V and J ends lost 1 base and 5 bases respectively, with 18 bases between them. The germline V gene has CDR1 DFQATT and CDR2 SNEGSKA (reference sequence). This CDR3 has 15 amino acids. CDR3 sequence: CSARAGQTKVDEQYF. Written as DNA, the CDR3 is TGCAGTGCTAGAGCCGGACAGACGAAGGTCGACGAGCAGTACTTC.

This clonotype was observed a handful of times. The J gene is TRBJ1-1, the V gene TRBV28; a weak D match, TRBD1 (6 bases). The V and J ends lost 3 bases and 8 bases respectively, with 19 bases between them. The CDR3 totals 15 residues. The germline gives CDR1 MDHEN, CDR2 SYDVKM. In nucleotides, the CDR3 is TGTGCCAGCAGTTTGGAGTCAGGGGCAATTAAAGAAGCTTTCTTT. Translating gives CASSLESGAIKEAFF.

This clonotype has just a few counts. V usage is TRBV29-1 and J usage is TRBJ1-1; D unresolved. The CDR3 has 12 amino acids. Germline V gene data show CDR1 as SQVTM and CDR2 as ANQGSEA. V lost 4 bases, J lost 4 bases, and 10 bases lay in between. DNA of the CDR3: TGCAGCGTTGTTCGTCCTTCCACTGAAGCTTTCTTT. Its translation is CSVVRPSTEAFF.

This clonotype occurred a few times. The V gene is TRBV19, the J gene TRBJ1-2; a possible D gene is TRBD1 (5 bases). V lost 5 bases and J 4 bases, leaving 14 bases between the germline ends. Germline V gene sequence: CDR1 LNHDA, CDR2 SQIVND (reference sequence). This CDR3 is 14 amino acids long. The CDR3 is CASSEALRGYGYTF. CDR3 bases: TGTGCCAGTAGTGAGGCTCTAAGGGGCTATGGCTACACCTTC.

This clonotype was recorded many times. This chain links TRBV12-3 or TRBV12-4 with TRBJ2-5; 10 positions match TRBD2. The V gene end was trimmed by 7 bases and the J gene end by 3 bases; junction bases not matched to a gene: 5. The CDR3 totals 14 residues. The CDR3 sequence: CASTLAGGKETQYF. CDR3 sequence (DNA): TGTGCCAGCACCTTAGCGGGGGGAAAAGAGACCCAGTACTTC.

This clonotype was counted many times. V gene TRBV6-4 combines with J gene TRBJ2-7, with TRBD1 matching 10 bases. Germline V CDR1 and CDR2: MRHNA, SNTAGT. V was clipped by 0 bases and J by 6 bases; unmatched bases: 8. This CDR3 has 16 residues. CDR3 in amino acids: CASSDSMDRGASEQYV. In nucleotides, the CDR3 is TGTGCCAGCAGTGACTCGATGGACAGGGGGGCCTCCGAGCAGTACGTC.

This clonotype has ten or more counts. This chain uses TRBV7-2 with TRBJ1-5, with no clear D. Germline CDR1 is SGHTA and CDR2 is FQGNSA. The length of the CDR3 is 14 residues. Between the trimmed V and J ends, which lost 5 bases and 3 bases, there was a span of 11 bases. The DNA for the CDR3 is TGTGCCAGCAGCCTTGACGGCACCAATCAGCCCCAGCATTTT. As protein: CASSLDGTNQPQHF.

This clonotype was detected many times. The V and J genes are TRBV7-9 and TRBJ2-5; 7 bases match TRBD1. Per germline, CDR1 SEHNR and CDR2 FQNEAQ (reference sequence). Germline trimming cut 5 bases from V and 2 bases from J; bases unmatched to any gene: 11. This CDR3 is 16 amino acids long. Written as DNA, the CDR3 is TGTGCCAGCAGCAAGTGGACAGGTCACTCGCAAGAGACCCAGTACTTC. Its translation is CASSKWTGHSQETQYF. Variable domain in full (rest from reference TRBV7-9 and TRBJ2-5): DTGVSQNPRHKITKRGQNVTFRCDPISEHNRLYWYRQTLGQGPEFLTYFQNEAQLEKSRLLSDRFSAERPKGSFSTLEIQRTEQGDSAMYLCASSKWTGHSQETQYFGPGTRLLVL.

The DNA for the CDR3 is TGCGCCAGCAGCTTGGTCGACCCGTGGAGCTATGGCTACACCTTC. Protein sequence: CASSLVDPWSYGYTF. This chain joins TRBV5-1 and TRBJ1-2; D ambiguous. There are 15 residues in the CDR3. The V end lost 0 bases, the J end lost 4 bases, and 13 bases lay between the germline ends. The germline V gene encodes CDR1 SGHRS and CDR2 YFSETQ. The complete variable domain, with remaining parts taken from reference TRBV5-1 and TRBJ1-2, reads KAGVTQTPRYLIKTRGQQVTLSCSPISGHRSVSWYQQTPGQGLQFLFEYFSETQRNKGNFPGRFSGRQFSNSRSEMNVSTLELGDSALYLCASSLVDPWSYGYTFGSGTRLTVV.

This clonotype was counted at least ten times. CDR3 coding DNA: TGTGCCAGCAGTTTATTTCTCGGGCCTACGGAGCAGTATTTT. Its translation: CASSLFLGPTEQYF. The genes are TRBV27 and TRBJ2-3; D ambiguous. The CDR3 consists of 14 residues. Germline CDR1 reads MNHEY; CDR2 reads SMNVEV (reference sequence). Trimming took off 1 base at V and 11 bases at J, with 16 bases between the two ends.

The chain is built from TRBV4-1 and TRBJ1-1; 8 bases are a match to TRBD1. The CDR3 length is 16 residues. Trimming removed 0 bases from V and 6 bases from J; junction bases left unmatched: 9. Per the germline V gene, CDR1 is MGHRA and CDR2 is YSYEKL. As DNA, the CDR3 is TGCGCCAGCAGCCAAGAACCACGGACAGGGTATTCTGAAGCTTTCTTT. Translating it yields CASSQEPRTGYSEAFF.

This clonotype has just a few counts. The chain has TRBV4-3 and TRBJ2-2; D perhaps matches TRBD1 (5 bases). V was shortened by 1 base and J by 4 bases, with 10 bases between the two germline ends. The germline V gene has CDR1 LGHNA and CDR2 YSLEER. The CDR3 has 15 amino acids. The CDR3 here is CASSQAQGRTGELFF. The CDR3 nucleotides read TGCGCCAGCAGCCAAGCCCAGGGCCGCACCGGGGAGCTGTTTTTT.

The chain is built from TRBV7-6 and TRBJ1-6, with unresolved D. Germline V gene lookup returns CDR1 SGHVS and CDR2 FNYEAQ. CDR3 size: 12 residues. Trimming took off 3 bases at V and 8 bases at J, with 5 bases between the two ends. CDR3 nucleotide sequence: TGTGCCAGCAGCTTTCTCGATTCACCCCTCCACTTT. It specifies CASSFLDSPLHF.

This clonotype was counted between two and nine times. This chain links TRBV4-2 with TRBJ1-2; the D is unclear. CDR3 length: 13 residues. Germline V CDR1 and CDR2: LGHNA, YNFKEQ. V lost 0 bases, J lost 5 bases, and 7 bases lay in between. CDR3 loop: CASSQDEGYGYTF. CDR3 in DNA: TGTGCCAGCAGCCAAGATGAGGGATATGGCTACACCTTC.

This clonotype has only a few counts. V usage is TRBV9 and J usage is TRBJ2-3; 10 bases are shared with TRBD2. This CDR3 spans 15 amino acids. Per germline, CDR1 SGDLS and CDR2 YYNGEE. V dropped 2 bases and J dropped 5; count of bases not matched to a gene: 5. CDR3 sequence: CASSVVAGGRDTQYF. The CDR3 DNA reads TGTGCCAGCAGCGTGGTAGCGGGGGGCAGAGATACGCAGTATTTT.

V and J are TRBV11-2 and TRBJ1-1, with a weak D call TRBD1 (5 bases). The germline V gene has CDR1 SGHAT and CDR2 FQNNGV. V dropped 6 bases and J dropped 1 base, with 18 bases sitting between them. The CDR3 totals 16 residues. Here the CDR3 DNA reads TGTGCCAGCAGTTCCGGGAGGGACGATGAGAACACTGAAGCTTTCTTT. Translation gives CASSSGRDDENTEAFF.

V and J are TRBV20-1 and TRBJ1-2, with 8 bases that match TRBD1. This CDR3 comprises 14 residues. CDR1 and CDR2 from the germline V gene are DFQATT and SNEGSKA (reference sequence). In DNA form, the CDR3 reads TGCAGCGGACAGGGCGGACCCAATCTTTATGGCTACACCTTC. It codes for CSGQGGPNLYGYTF.

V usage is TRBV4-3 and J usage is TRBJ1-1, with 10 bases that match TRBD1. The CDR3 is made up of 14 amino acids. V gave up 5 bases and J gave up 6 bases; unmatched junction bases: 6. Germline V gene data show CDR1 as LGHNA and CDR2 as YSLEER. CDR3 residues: CASSWDRGYSEAFF. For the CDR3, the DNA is TGCGCCAGCAGCTGGGACAGGGGATATTCTGAAGCTTTCTTT.

The CDR3 DNA is TGTGCCAGCTCACCACCAGGGGACAGGGATCGTCAGCCCCAGCATTTT. Amino acids: CASSPPGDRDRQPQHF. V and J are TRBV18 and TRBJ1-5, with 9 bases identical to TRBD1. The germline V gene encodes CDR1 KGHSH and CDR2 LQKENI. The CDR3 sequence is 16 residues long. V lost 0 bases, J lost 6 bases, and 6 bases stayed unmatched.

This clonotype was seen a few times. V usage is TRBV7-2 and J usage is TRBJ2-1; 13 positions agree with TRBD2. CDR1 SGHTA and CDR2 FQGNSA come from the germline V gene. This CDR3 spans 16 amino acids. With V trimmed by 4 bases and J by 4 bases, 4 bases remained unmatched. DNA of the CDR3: TGTGCCAGCAGCTCCCGACTAGCGGGGGGATACAATGAGCAGTTCTTC. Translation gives CASSSRLAGGYNEQFF. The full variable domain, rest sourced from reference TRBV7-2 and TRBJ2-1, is GAGVSQSPSNKVTEKGKDVELRCDPISGHTALYWYRQSLGQGLEFLIYFQGNSAPDKSGLPSDRFSAERTGGSVSTLTIQRTQQEDSAVYLCASSSRLAGGYNEQFFGPGTRLTVL.

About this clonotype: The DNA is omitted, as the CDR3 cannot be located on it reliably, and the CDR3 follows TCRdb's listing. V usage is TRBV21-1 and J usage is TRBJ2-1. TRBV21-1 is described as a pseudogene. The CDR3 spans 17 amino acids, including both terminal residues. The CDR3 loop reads CASNVGIGSTFYNEQFF.

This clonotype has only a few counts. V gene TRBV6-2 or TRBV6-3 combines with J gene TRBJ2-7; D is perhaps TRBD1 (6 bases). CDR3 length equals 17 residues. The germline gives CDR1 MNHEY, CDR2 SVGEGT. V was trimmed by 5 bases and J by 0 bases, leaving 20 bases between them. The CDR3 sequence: CASSKILDSPSSYEQYF. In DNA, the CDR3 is TGTGCCAGCAGTAAAATCCTGGACAGTCCAAGCTCCTACGAGCAGTACTTC.